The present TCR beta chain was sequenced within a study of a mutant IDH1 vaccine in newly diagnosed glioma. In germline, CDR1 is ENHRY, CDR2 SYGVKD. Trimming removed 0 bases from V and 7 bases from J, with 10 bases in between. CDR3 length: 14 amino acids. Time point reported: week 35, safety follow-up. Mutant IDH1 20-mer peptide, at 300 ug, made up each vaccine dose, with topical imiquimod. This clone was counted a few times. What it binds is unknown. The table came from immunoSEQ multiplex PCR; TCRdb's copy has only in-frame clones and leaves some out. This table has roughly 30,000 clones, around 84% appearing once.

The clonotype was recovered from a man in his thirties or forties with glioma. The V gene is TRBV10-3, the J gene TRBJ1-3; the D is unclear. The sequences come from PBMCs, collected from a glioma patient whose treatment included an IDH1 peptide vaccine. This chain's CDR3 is CAISESELGNTIYF. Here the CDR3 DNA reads TGTGCCATCAGTGAGTCTGAGTTGGGGAACACCATATATTTT.